A single sample gave rise to the 31 T cell receptor beta chains below, sequenced in a study of blood T cell repertoires in COVID-19. This table comes from immunoSEQ multiplex PCR, and its TCRdb copy is limited to in-frame clones, with some not included. This sample carries under 250,000 clones, about 85% of them seen once, and the ten largest clones take approximately 11%. Sequenced input: PBMCs or T cells enriched from blood (not recorded which). These receptors originate from a man aged 25-45 years who had recovered from COVID-19.

This sequence joins TRBV5-1 and TRBJ2-5, with 9 bases identical to TRBD1. V was clipped by 4 bases and J by 5 bases; unmatched bases: 21. Germline CDR1 and CDR2: SGHRS and YFSETQ. The CDR3 runs 19 residues. The CDR3: CASSARDRAEFGVTETQYF. The CDR3 DNA is TGCGCCAGCAGCGCCCGGGACAGGGCCGAGTTCGGGGTTACGGAGACCCAGTACTTC.

The V and J genes are TRBV15 and TRBJ1-3; D ambiguous. This CDR3 spans 15 amino acids. In germline, CDR1 is LNHNV, CDR2 YYDKDF (reference sequence). Trimming cost V 8 bases and J 2 bases, with 16 bases left between them. CDR3 amino acids: CATQLDGGAGNTIYF. The CDR3 DNA is TGTGCCACCCAGTTGGACGGAGGTGCTGGAAACACCATATATTTT.

The chain links TRBV30 to TRBJ2-4; 8 bases match TRBD1. CDR1 is GTSNPN and CDR2 is SVGIG in the germline V gene (reference sequence). This CDR3 contains 19 residues. With V trimmed by 1 base and J by 2 bases, 16 bases remained unmatched. CDR3 sequence reads: CAWSGAAGGLLFSKNIQYF. In nucleotides, the CDR3 is TGTGCCTGGAGTGGAGCGGCAGGGGGCTTATTATTCTCCAAAAACATTCAGTACTTC.

The V call is TRBV28, the J call TRBJ1-1; tentative D call: TRBD1 (6 bases). Germline loops: CDR1 MDHEN, CDR2 SYDVKM. V was shortened by 2 bases and J by 4 bases, with 8 bases between the two germline ends. The CDR3 loop spans 13 amino acids. The DNA for the CDR3 is TGTGCCAGCAGTTTAACAGGGTTCACTGAAGCTTTCTTT. This encodes CASSLTGFTEAFF.

This clone was picked up many times. V is TRBV2 and J is TRBJ2-7, with 7 bases fitting TRBD1. Germline loops: CDR1 SNHLY, CDR2 FYNNEI. V dropped 7 bases and J dropped 3; count of bases not matched to a gene: 21. The CDR3 runs to 18 residues. CDR3 residues: CASKGPVLETGRSYEQYF. In DNA, the CDR3 is TGTGCCAGCAAAGGTCCGGTATTGGAGACAGGGAGAAGCTACGAGCAGTACTTC.

V gene TRBV6-6 combines with J gene TRBJ2-7; 8 positions agree with TRBD1. V was clipped by 5 bases and J by 6 bases; unmatched bases: 6. Germline V gives CDR1 MNHNY, CDR2 SVGAGI (reference sequence). The CDR3 loop spans 13 amino acids. CDR3 residues: CASSQRTGGEQYF. In DNA form, the CDR3 reads TGTGCCAGCAGTCAACGAACAGGGGGCGAGCAGTACTTC.

V is TRBV7-9 and J is TRBJ2-7; 8 positions match TRBD2. Germline V gene lookup returns CDR1 SEHNR and CDR2 FQNEAQ (reference sequence). The CDR3 loop spans 16 amino acids. The V gene end was trimmed by 4 bases and the J gene end by 2 bases; junction bases not matched to a gene: 10. CDR3 protein: CASSSLRGAAPYEQYF. In DNA form, the CDR3 reads TGTGCCAGCAGCTCCCTGCGGGGGGCTGCTCCCTACGAGCAGTACTTC.

This chain joins TRBV7-8 and TRBJ1-1; no firm D call. The CDR3 runs 14 residues. V shed 1 base and J shed 6 bases, with 12 bases lying between them. The germline V gene has CDR1 SGHVS and CDR2 FQNEAQ. The CDR3 reads CASSLVSWRSEAFF. The DNA of the CDR3 is TGTGCCAGCAGCTTAGTCAGTTGGCGGTCTGAAGCTTTCTTT.

This chain connects TRBV7-9 to TRBJ2-7, with D possibly matching TRBD1 (6 bases). Trimming removed 10 bases from V and 3 bases from J, with 16 bases in between. Germline CDR1 SEHNR, CDR2 FQNEAQ (reference sequence). The CDR3 extends over 13 amino acids. As DNA, the CDR3 is TGTGCCACTCGAGGGGGAGAAAACTACGAGCAGTACTTC. Amino acids: CATRGGENYEQYF.

The rearrangement links TRBV6-1 to TRBJ1-2; 7 nucleotides line up with TRBD1. CDR3 length: 18 amino acids. With V trimmed by 2 bases and J by 1 base, 13 bases remained unmatched. Germline CDR1 is MNHNS and CDR2 is SASEGT. The CDR3 sequence: CASSERPPNRGINYGYTF. For the CDR3, the DNA is TGTGCCAGCAGTGAAAGGCCCCCCAACAGGGGAATTAACTATGGCTACACCTTC.

J is TRBJ2-7 and V is TRBV30; 8 bases map to TRBD1. This CDR3 has 16 residues. J lost 2 bases, V lost 0 bases, and 9 bases had no gene match. Germline V lookup: CDR1 GTSNPN, CDR2 SVGIG (reference sequence). CDR3 in DNA: TGTGCCTGGAGTGTACCTGAGGCAGGGGGCCCCTACGAGCAGTACTTC. This sequence encodes CAWSVPEAGGPYEQYF.

The V call is TRBV7-7, the J call TRBJ2-1, with 9 bases that match TRBD2. V shed 6 bases, J shed 4 bases, and the junction held 10 bases outside the gene matches. The CDR3 has 16 amino acids. Germline V gives CDR1 SSHAT, CDR2 FNYEAQ (reference sequence). The CDR3: CASSSMTSGRYNEQFF. As DNA, the CDR3 is TGTGCCAGCAGTAGCATGACTAGCGGTCGATACAATGAGCAGTTCTTC.

This clone was seen a handful of times. CDR3 in DNA: TGTGCCAGCGAGGCTTCGAACACCGGGGAGCTGTTTTTT. Its protein product is CASEASNTGELFF. V gene TRBV6-5 combines with J gene TRBJ2-2; D not certain. This CDR3 contains 13 residues. V was pared by 8 bases and J by 0 bases, with 7 bases between. Germline values: CDR1 MNHEY, CDR2 SVGAGI.

The chain recombines TRBV5-1 with TRBJ2-5; 7 nucleotides match TRBD2. Germline assignment: CDR1 SGHRS and CDR2 YFSETQ. V gave up 4 bases and J gave up 5 bases; unmatched junction bases: 8. The CDR3 runs 14 residues. The CDR3 region is CASSPVNGRETQYF. CDR3 bases: TGCGCCAGCAGCCCGGTCAACGGGAGGGAGACCCAGTACTTC. The complete variable domain, with remaining parts taken from reference TRBV5-1 and TRBJ2-5, reads KAGVTQTPRYLIKTRGQQVTLSCSPISGHRSVSWYQQTPGQGLQFLFEYFSETQRNKGNFPGRFSGRQFSNSRSEMNVSTLELGDSALYLCASSPVNGRETQYFGPGTRLLVL.

This clone was found once. The V call is TRBV3-1 (or the pseudogene TRBV3-2), the J call TRBJ2-4, with D possibly TRBD1 on 5 matching bases. Germline-derived CDR1 and CDR2 are LGHDT and YNNKEL (reference sequence). This CDR3 is built from 17 residues. The V gene lost 0 bases and the J gene lost 6 bases, with 18 bases spanning the gap. As DNA, the CDR3 is TGTGCCAGCAGCCAAGATTGGGGCAGGCTGGCCTCAAACATTCAGTACTTC. Protein product: CASSQDWGRLASNIQYF.

The count of this clone is one. J is TRBJ2-7 and V is TRBV29-1; TRBD1 matches 8 bases. The CDR3 spans 13 residues. The ends lost 3 bases at V and 2 bases at J; junction bases unmatched: 3. CDR1 is SQVTM and CDR2 is ANQGSEA in the germline V gene. The CDR3 spells CSVDGDRPYEQYF. The CDR3 DNA reads as TGCAGCGTTGACGGGGACAGGCCCTACGAGCAGTACTTC.

The CDR3 nucleotides are TGTGCCAGCAGCAAAGGCGGGGGGTCCGGGATTGCCACAGATACGCAGTATTTT. It codes for CASSKGGGSGIATDTQYF. The chain employs TRBV21-1 and TRBJ2-3; the tabulated D call, TRBD2, remains unverified against the DNA. TRBV21-1 counts as a pseudogene. This CDR3 region has 18 residues.

This chain links TRBV5-1 with TRBJ2-5, with 8 positions matching TRBD1. This CDR3 is 14 amino acids long. In germline, CDR1 is SGHRS, CDR2 YFSETQ. The V segment lost 0 bases and the J segment 3 bases; nucleotides outside the gene matches: 1. CDR3: CASSLDRGEETQYF. The DNA for the CDR3 is TGCGCCAGCAGCTTGGACAGGGGGGAAGAGACCCAGTACTTC.

The V gene is TRBV19, the J gene TRBJ1-3; D is uncertain. Trimming cost V 3 bases and J 4 bases, with 7 bases left between them. Germline V CDR1 and CDR2: LNHDA, SQIVND (reference sequence). CDR3 length equals 13 residues. In nucleotides, the CDR3 is TGTGCCAGTAGTATTTATCAGGGAAACACCATATATTTT. It specifies CASSIYQGNTIYF.

The rearrangement links TRBV5-4 to TRBJ1-1; D perhaps matches TRBD1 (5 bases). Trimming took 7 bases from V and 11 from J, leaving 18 bases between them. The CDR3 runs to 12 residues. CDR1 is SGHNT, CDR2 YYREEE, per germline (reference sequence). CDR3 nucleotide sequence: TGTGCCAGCGGAGAGTTCGGGGGGTTGGCTTTCTTT. It specifies CASGEFGGLAFF.

This rearrangement joins TRBV29-1 to TRBJ1-2, with 10 bases fitting TRBD1. Trimming removed 4 bases from V and 7 bases from J; junction bases left unmatched: 3. Germline V gene data show CDR1 as SQVTM and CDR2 as ANQGSEA. The length of the CDR3 is 12 residues. This chain's CDR3 is CSVGQGARGYTF. DNA for the CDR3: TGCAGCGTTGGACAGGGGGCGCGTGGCTACACCTTC.

This clone was observed many times. The V call is TRBV19, the J call TRBJ1-2; no firm D call. This CDR3 region has 11 residues. CDR1 LNHDA and CDR2 SQIVND come from the germline V gene (reference sequence). The ends were cut back, 7 bases at V and 4 bases at J, with 7 bases in the middle. In DNA form, the CDR3 reads TGTGCCAGTACCGTCGGCTATGGCTACACCTTC. Its translation is CASTVGYGYTF.

This clone came up once. The V and J genes are TRBV4-1 and TRBJ2-2; D remains unclear. Germline V gives CDR1 MGHRA, CDR2 YSYEKL. The CDR3 covers 15 residues. V dropped 4 bases and J dropped 3 bases, with 12 bases sitting between them. The CDR3 sequence is CASSPRSRDTGELFF. CDR3 sequence (DNA): TGCGCCAGCAGCCCCCGATCTCGGGACACCGGGGAGCTGTTTTTT.

V and J are TRBV18 and TRBJ2-3; TRBD1 is a possible D gene (5 bases). The length of the CDR3 is 17 residues. V gave up 6 bases and J gave up 1 base, with 20 bases separating them. Germline-derived CDR1 and CDR2 are KGHSH and LQKENI. The CDR3 spells CASSPRPGARGTDTQYF. The CDR3 DNA reads TGTGCCAGCTCTCCGCGACCTGGGGCGCGAGGCACAGATACGCAGTATTTT.

V and J are TRBV2 and TRBJ1-1, with D unclear. Germline V gene data show CDR1 as SNHLY and CDR2 as FYNNEI. Trimming took 6 bases from V and 4 from J, leaving 9 bases between them. This CDR3 contains 12 residues. The CDR3 reads CASRRLGTEAFF. The CDR3, as DNA: TGTGCCAGCAGACGACTGGGCACTGAAGCTTTCTTT.

The J gene is TRBJ2-1, the V gene TRBV28; 10 nucleotides agree with TRBD1. Germline assignment: CDR1 MDHEN and CDR2 SYDVKM. This CDR3 has 15 residues. Trimming took 4 bases from V and 6 from J; bases not matched to a gene: 6. CDR3 coding DNA: TGTGCCAGCAGTTCCACCGGGACAGGGGCCAATGAGCAGTTCTTC. Translated, it gives CASSSTGTGANEQFF.

The V gene is TRBV12-3 or TRBV12-4, the J gene TRBJ1-2, with 7 bases fitting TRBD1. This CDR3 is 11 amino acids long. Trimming took 4 bases from V and 7 from J; bases not matched to a gene: 0. CDR3 region: CASSYRGGYTF. The CDR3 nucleotides read TGTGCCAGCAGTTACAGGGGTGGCTACACCTTC.

The genes are TRBV19 and TRBJ2-3; tentatively, D is TRBD2 (5 bases). This CDR3 has 13 residues. The V end was cut by 4 bases, the J end by 6 bases, with 11 bases between. Germline values: CDR1 LNHDA, CDR2 SQIVND (reference sequence). The CDR3 coding sequence is TGTGCCAGTAGTACCAGCCCGGGGGATACGCAGTATTTT. This sequence encodes CASSTSPGDTQYF. Variable domain in full (rest from reference TRBV19 and TRBJ2-3): DGGITQSPKYLFRKEGQNVTLSCEQNLNHDAMYWYRQDPGQGLRLIYYSQIVNDFQKGDIAEGYSVSREKKESFPLTVTSAQKNPTAFYLCASSTSPGDTQYFGPGTRLTVL.

The chain carries TRBV19 and TRBJ1-5; a weak D match, TRBD1 (6 bases). V gave up 3 bases and J gave up 2 bases, with 8 bases separating them. The length of the CDR3 is 14 residues. The V gene's germline CDR1 is LNHDA and CDR2 SQIVND (reference sequence). CDR3 bases: TGTGCCAGTAGTATCTCAGGGGGCAATCAGCCCCAGCATTTT. Translation: CASSISGGNQPQHF.

J is TRBJ2-1 and V is TRBV29-1; TRBD2 matches 8 bases. Trimming at V came to 7 bases and at J to 5 bases, leaving 13 bases not matched to a gene. This CDR3 comprises 15 residues. Germline V CDR1 and CDR2: SQVTM, ANQGSEA. The DNA for the CDR3 is TGCAGCGCCGAAACGGGACTAGTCGCCGACAATGAGCAGTTCTTC. Translating gives CSAETGLVADNEQFF.

The rearrangement uses TRBV30 and TRBJ1-4; D gene uncertain. Germline CDR1 is GTSNPN and CDR2 is SVGIG (reference sequence). V was pared by 5 bases and J by 2 bases, with 18 bases between. This CDR3 has 16 amino acids. The CDR3 loop reads CAWAMGSAGTNEKLFF. CDR3 DNA sequence: TGTGCCTGGGCGATGGGTTCCGCGGGGACTAATGAAAAACTGTTTTTT.